What follows is one TCR beta chain and its context. What it binds is not known. The data originate from a study of CD8 T cells in ankylosing spondylitis. General study results and limits: Made up of roughly 8 highly homologous variants, a TCR beta motif appeared characteristic of ankylosing spondylitis blood. As for the disease-linked clones, they showed a CD8+ phenotype and occurred at relatively low frequencies in peripheral blood.

Each CDR3 protein is one row after TCRdb ran MiXCR on the 5' RACE reads. Of roughly 130,000 distinct CDR3 sequences listed, approximately 14% were seen once; the top ten hold approximately 3.1%. Trimming cost V 4 bases and J 7 bases, with 10 bases left between them. Germline CDR1 reads LGHDT; CDR2 reads YNNKEL (reference sequence). The CDR3 is 12 residues long. The gene calls are TRBV3-1 and TRBJ2-5; D possibly corresponds to TRBD2 (5 bases). This clonotype was sampled from a female donor with ankylosing spondylitis or in good health (not recorded which). The material sequenced was blood, either unsorted or a sorted T cell fraction (not recorded which). CDR3 residues: CASSLLSGTQYF. In DNA form, the CDR3 reads TGTGCCAGCAGCCTTCTAAGCGGGACCCAGTACTTC.